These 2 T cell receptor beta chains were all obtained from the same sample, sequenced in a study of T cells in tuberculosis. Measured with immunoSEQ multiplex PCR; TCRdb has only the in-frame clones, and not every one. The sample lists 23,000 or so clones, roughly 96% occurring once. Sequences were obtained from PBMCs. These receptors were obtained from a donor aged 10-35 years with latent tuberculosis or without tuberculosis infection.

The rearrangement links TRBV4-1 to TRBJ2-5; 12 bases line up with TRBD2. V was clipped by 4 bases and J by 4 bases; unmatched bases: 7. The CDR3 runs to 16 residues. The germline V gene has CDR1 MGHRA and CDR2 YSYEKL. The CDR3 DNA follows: TGCGCCAGCAGCCCACTAGCGGGGGGTGGTAGAGAGACCCAGTACTTC. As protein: CASSPLAGGGRETQYF.

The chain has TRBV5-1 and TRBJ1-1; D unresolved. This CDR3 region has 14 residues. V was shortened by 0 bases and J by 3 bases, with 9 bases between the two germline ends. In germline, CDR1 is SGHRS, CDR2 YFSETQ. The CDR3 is CASSLVDGDTEAFF. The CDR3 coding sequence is TGCGCCAGCAGCTTGGTCGACGGAGACACTGAAGCTTTCTTT.